This T cell receptor (beta chain) was identified in a study of blood T cell repertoires in COVID-19. Assay used: immunoSEQ multiplex PCR; TCRdb lists only in-frame clones, some missing. Here the sample spans around 290,000 clones, about 89% being singletons. Germline V gene data show CDR1 as SGHDN and CDR2 as FVKESK. CDR3 size: 13 residues. V lost 5 bases to trimming and J lost 0 bases, with 5 bases between them. V is TRBV14 and J is TRBJ1-3; D gene uncertain. The sequence was obtained from a woman aged 18-35 years who had recovered from COVID-19. The sample consisted of PBMCs or T cells enriched from blood (not recorded which). The CDR3 DNA reads as TGTGCCAGCAGCTCCCTCTCTGGAAACACCATATATTTT. This encodes CASSSLSGNTIYF.